The 6 T cell receptor beta chains below were found in one sample sequenced in a study of cytomegalovirus exposure and HLA in healthy donors (dated by TCRdb to between 2016 and 2019). The library was built by means of the immunoSEQ multiplex PCR assay. TCRdb holds this immuneACCESS table with in-frame rearrangements only. Some clones are missing; in checked studies, unresolved V genes explain under half, and the rest has no known cause. Across this sample there are 170,000 or so clones, with 65% to 85% seen only once. The top ten clones comprise 2.5% to 3.5% of the sample. Specimen: PBMCs. The receptors originated from a woman younger than 35 in good health and CMV-seropositive.

This clone has only one observation. V usage is TRBV7-8 and J usage is TRBJ2-1; D is perhaps TRBD2 (7 bases). This CDR3 comprises 16 residues. CDR1 and CDR2 from the germline V gene are SGHVS and FQNEAQ. V lost 7 bases, J lost 0 bases, and 16 bases lay in between. The CDR3 region has the DNA TGTGCCAGCACCCCAGACGGGGGGCCCTCCTACAATGAGCAGTTCTTC. It is translated as CASTPDGGPSYNEQFF.

The chain couples TRBV5-1 to TRBJ1-1; D perhaps matches TRBD1 (6 bases). V dropped 3 bases and J dropped 5 bases, with 14 bases sitting between them. This CDR3 comprises 14 residues. Germline V gives CDR1 SGHRS, CDR2 YFSETQ. The CDR3 DNA is TGCGCCAGCAGCTCTCAGGGGTTTATGACTGAAGCTTTCTTT. Translated: CASSSQGFMTEAFF.

This CDR3 reads CASQKAVQLREAFF. DNA for the CDR3: TGTGCCAGCCAAAAAGCGGTACAGCTCAGGGAAGCTTTCTTT. The chain couples TRBV7-2 to TRBJ1-1; D call uncertain. Between the trimmed V and J ends, which lost 8 bases and 8 bases, there was a span of 21 bases. The CDR3 is 14 amino acids. CDR1 SGHTA and CDR2 FQGNSA come from the germline V gene.

The genes are TRBV4-3 and TRBJ1-3, with no clear D. V lost 1 base and J lost 0, with 7 bases in between. The CDR3 is 15 amino acids. The V gene's germline CDR1 is LGHNA and CDR2 YSLEER. The CDR3 DNA reads TGCGCCAGCAGCCAAGCCCGGGACTCTGGAAACACCATATATTTT. Translating it yields CASSQARDSGNTIYF.

The rearrangement joins TRBV4-3 to TRBJ2-3; 9 nucleotides agree with TRBD1. The CDR3 has 17 amino acids. V lost 0 bases and J lost 2; bases outside the gene matches: 6. Per the germline V gene, CDR1 is LGHNA and CDR2 is YSLEER. CDR3 in amino acids: CASSQDLRDRVTDTQYF. The CDR3 region has the DNA TGCGCCAGCAGCCAAGATCTTCGGGACAGGGTCACAGATACGCAGTATTTT.

The chain's CDR3 is CAISGPQGLTDTQYF. CDR3 nucleotides: TGTGCCATCAGTGGGCCCCAGGGGCTCACAGATACGCAGTATTTT. The gene calls are TRBV10-3 and TRBJ2-3; TRBD1 is a possible D gene (6 bases). V lost 4 bases, J lost 2 bases, and 13 bases lay in between. Germline V lookup: CDR1 ENHRY, CDR2 SYGVKD. The CDR3 totals 15 residues.